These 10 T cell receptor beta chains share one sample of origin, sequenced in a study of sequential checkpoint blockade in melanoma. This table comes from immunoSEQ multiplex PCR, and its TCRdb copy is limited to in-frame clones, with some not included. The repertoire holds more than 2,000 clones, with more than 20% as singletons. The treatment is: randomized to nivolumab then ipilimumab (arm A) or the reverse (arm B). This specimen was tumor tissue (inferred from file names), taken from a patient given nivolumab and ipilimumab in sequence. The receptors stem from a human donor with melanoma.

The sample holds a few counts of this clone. The CDR3 DNA reads TGTGCCAGCGGGGCCGGGGGCATTAGCTCCTACGAGCAGTACTTC. It is translated as CASGAGGISSYEQYF. This chain joins TRBV12-5 and TRBJ2-7, with D maybe TRBD2 (7 bases). The germline CDR1 and CDR2 sequences are LGHNT and FRNRAP. The CDR3 is 15 residues long.

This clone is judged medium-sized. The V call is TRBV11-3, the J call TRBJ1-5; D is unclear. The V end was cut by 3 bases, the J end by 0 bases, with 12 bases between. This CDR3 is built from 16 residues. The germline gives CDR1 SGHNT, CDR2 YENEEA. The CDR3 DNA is TGTGCCAGCAGCTTGAGGGTGACACTTAGCAATCAGCCCCAGCATTTT. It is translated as CASSLRVTLSNQPQHF. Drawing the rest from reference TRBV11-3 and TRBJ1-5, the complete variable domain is EAGVVQSPRYKIIEKKQPVAFWCNPISGHNTLYWYLQNLGQGPELLIRYENEEAVDDSQLPKDRFSAERLKGVDSTLKIQPAELGDSAVYLCASSLRVTLSNQPQHFGDGTRLSIL.

The CDR3: CASSLFSGSGDEQFF. The CDR3 region has the DNA TGTGCCAGCAGCTTATTTAGCGGGAGCGGCGATGAGCAGTTCTTC. This chain joins TRBV6-8 and TRBJ2-1; TRBD2 matches at 9 bases. The CDR3 totals 15 residues. V dropped 6 bases and J dropped 8; count of bases not matched to a gene: 11. Germline lookup yields CDR1 MNHGY and CDR2 SAAAGT.

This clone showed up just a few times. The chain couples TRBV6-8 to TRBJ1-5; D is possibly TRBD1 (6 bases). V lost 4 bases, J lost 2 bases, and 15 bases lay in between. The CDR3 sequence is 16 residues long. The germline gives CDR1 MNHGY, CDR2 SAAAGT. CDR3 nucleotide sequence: TGTGCCAGCAGTTTCCGGAGGGGGGGCGGCAATCAGCCCCAGCATTTT. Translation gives CASSFRRGGGNQPQHF.

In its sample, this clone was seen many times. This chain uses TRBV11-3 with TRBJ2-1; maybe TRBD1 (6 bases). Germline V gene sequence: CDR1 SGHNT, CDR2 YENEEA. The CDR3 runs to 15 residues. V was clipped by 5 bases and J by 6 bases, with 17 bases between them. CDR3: CASSPLGGVSNEQFF. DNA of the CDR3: TGTGCCAGCAGCCCCCTAGGGGGAGTCTCCAATGAGCAGTTCTTC.

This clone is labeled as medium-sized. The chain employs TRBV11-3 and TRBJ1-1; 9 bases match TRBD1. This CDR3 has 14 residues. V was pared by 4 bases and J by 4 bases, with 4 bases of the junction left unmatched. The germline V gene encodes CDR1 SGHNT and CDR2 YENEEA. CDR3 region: CASSSQGAGTEAFF. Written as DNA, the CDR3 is TGTGCCAGCAGCTCACAGGGGGCCGGCACTGAAGCTTTCTTT. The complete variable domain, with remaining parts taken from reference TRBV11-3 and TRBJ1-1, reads EAGVVQSPRYKIIEKKQPVAFWCNPISGHNTLYWYLQNLGQGPELLIRYENEEAVDDSQLPKDRFSAERLKGVDSTLKIQPAELGDSAVYLCASSSQGAGTEAFFGQGTRLTVV.

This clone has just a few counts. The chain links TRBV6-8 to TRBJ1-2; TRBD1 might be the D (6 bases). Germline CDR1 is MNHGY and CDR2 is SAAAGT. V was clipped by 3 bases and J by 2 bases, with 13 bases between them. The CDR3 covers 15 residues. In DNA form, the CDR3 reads TGTGCCAGCAGTTATATGGCAGGGGCGAACTATGGCTACACCTTC. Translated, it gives CASSYMAGANYGYTF.

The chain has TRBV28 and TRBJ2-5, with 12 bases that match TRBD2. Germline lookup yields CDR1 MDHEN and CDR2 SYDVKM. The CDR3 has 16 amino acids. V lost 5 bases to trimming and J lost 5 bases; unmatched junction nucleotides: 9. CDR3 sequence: CASSQSLAGGRETQYF. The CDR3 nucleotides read TGTGCCAGCAGTCAATCTCTAGCGGGAGGGCGCGAGACCCAGTACTTC.

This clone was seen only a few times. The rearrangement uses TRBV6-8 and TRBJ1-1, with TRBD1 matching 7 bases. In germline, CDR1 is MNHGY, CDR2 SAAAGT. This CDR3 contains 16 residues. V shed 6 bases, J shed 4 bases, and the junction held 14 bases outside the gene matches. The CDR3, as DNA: TGTGCCAGCAGATTTACCAACAGGGGAGGGGTCACTGAAGCTTTCTTT. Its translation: CASRFTNRGGVTEAFF.

For the CDR3, the DNA is TGTGCCAGCAGTGAAGCTCTAGCGGGAGTATACGAGCAGTACTTC. Translated: CASSEALAGVYEQYF. The rearrangement uses TRBV6-1 and TRBJ2-7; 10 bases align to TRBD2. Per germline, CDR1 MNHNS and CDR2 SASEGT. The CDR3 has 15 residues. V lost 0 bases to trimming and J lost 4 bases; unmatched junction nucleotides: 3.